A selection of T cell receptor beta chains follows, all from one sample in a study of vaccination and CD4 T cells after COVID-19. In TCRdb, the PCR reads were re-called with MiXCR into one record per CDR3 protein. The sample consists of 10,000 or so distinct CDR3 sequences, 50% to 60% of them appearing once. These receptors have no identified antigens. Sequenced: CD4+ T cells from blood, cultured in vitro. All receptors derive from a human donor who had recovered from COVID-19. Both conserved end residues are part of each CDR3. D genes are given only for firm matches. Size is omitted from some rows. Given values are once, few, many or a class for expanded clones.

>TRBJ2-3|TRBD1|few|TRBV29-1
TGCAGCGTTGAAGGACCAGGGGGTACAGATACGCAGTATTTT
CSVEGPGGTDTQYF
>TRBJ1-2|.|.|TRBV7-2
TGTGCCAGCAGCTTATCAGGACCCCTGAACTATGGCTACACCTTC
CASSLSGPLNYGYTF
>TRBJ1-1|.|medium-sized|TRBV15
TGTGCCACCAGACAGGTGTCGAACACTGAAGCTTTCTTT
CATRQVSNTEAFF
>TRBJ2-5|TRBD2|few|TRBV20-1
TGCAGTGCTCCTCCTGGGACTAGCGGGGGAGAGACCCAGTACTTC
CSAPPGTSGGETQYF
>TRBJ1-2|.|.|TRBV20-1
TGCAGTGCCCAACCCGGGAGGGGACCTAAGGGCTACACCTTC
CSAQPGRGPKGYTF
>TRBJ1-1|.|.|TRBV10-3
TGTGCCATCAGCGGGTCCGGGGGCCTGAACACTGAAGCTTTCTTT
CAISGSGGLNTEAFF
>TRBJ1-2|.|.|TRBV5-1
TGCGCCAGCAGAATTGGGGCCGGAGGCTACACCTTC
CASRIGAGGYTF
>TRBJ2-3|TRBD2|few|TRBV2
TGTGCCAGCAGTGATTGGTTAGCGGGAGATACGCAGTATTTT
CASSDWLAGDTQYF
>TRBJ1-2|.|.|TRBV5-1
TGCGCCAGCAGCTTGACGGGGGAATCGTGGTATGGCTACACCTTC
CASSLTGESWYGYTF
>TRBJ1-2|TRBD1|.|TRBV12-5
TGTGCTAGTGGTTTGGTATGGGGACAGGGACAGGGGGCTTCGGGTGGCTACACCTTC
CASGLVWGQGQGASGGYTF
>TRBJ2-5|.|.|TRBV7-6
TGTGCCAGCAGCCTCCTGGGGGGATCCTCAGAGACCCAGTACTTC
CASSLLGGSSETQYF
>TRBJ1-1|.|.|TRBV24-1
TGTGCCACCAGTGATGGATATACGAGGAACACTGAAGCTTTCTTT
CATSDGYTRNTEAFF
>TRBJ2-7|.|.|TRBV7-8
TGTGCCAGCAGCTTACAGGGAACTGGGTACGAGCAGTACTTC
CASSLQGTGYEQYF
>TRBJ2-7|TRBD2|few|TRBV6-1
TGTGCCAGCAGTACGGGACTAGCGGGAAATACAGCCTACGAGCAGTACTTC
CASSTGLAGNTAYEQYF
>TRBJ1-1|TRBD1|.|TRBV12-3/TRBV12-4
TGTGCCAGCAGTAGAGGGGGCAATAGTGGGGAAGCTTTCTTT
CASSRGGNSGEAFF
>TRBJ2-3|TRBD2|.|TRBV9
TGTGCCAGCAGTCCGCGGGGGGGGAGCACAGATACGCAGTATTTT
CASSPRGGSTDTQYF
>TRBJ2-5|TRBD2|few|TRBV6-1
TGTGCCAGCAGGCCGGCCGGGAGGTTGGGGGAGACCCAGTACTTC
CASRPAGRLGETQYF
>TRBJ2-3|.|.|TRBV24-1
TGTGCCACCAGTGATTTCAAGAGTACAGATACGCAGTATTTT
CATSDFKSTDTQYF
>TRBJ1-5|TRBD1|.|TRBV29-1
TGCAGCGTTGGGGAGGGGAGGGGGCGCAATCAGCCCCAGCATTTT
CSVGEGRGRNQPQHF
>TRBJ1-5|TRBD1|few|TRBV10-3
TGTGCCATCAGTGACTACGGACAGGGGGCACATCAGCCCCAGCATTTT
CAISDYGQGAHQPQHF
>TRBJ2-1|.|.|TRBV10-3
TGTGCCACCAGCAGGGGGGTAGAGCAGTTCTTC
CATSRGVEQFF
>TRBJ1-6|.|.|TRBV20-1
TGCAGTGCCAAGACAGGCCTAGATTCACCCCTCCACTTT
CSAKTGLDSPLHF
>TRBJ1-2|.|.|TRBV29-1
TGCAGCGTTAGGGGGGGCGGCGGCTATGGCTACACCTTC
CSVRGGGGYGYTF
>TRBJ2-1|.|few|TRBV27
TGTGCCAGCAGGGCTGTCCCCCAAGAGGGAGAGCAGTTCTTC
CASRAVPQEGEQFF
>TRBJ1-2|.|.|TRBV27
TGTGCCAGCAGTTTGAGTAAACTTAACTATGGCTACACCTTC
CASSLSKLNYGYTF
>TRBJ1-2|.|.|TRBV5-3
TGTGCCAGAAGCTTGCGGGGGACCGCGACCTCTAACTATGGCTACACCTTC
CARSLRGTATSNYGYTF
>TRBJ1-2|TRBD1|.|TRBV12-3/TRBV12-4
TGTGCCAGCAGCACGACAGGGGGCGGCTATGGCTACACCTTC
CASSTTGGGYGYTF
>TRBJ1-2|.|.|TRBV27
TGTGCCAGCAGCACGAACAGGCGAATCGGTGGCTACACCTTC
CASSTNRRIGGYTF
>TRBJ2-7|.|.|TRBV7-6
TGTGCCAGCAGCTTTGGGGACTGGACCTACGAGCAGTACTTC
CASSFGDWTYEQYF
>TRBJ2-5|.|.|TRBV6-2/TRBV6-3
TGTGCCAGCAGCGACCTGGGGTTAGAGACCCAGTACTTC
CASSDLGLETQYF
>TRBJ1-2|.|once|TRBV19
TGTGCCAGTAGGAAGACAGAGAACTATGGCTACACCTTC
CASRKTENYGYTF
>TRBJ1-5|.|few|TRBV24-1
TGTGCCACCAGTGCGGGAGGGGCCCAGCGTCAGCCCCAGCATTTT
CATSAGGAQRQPQHF
>TRBJ2-1|TRBD2|.|TRBV6-1
TGTGCCAGCAGCGTACTAGCGGGTCAGTTCAATGAGCAGTTCTTC
CASSVLAGQFNEQFF
>TRBJ1-4|.|once|TRBV6-1
TGTGCCAGCAGTGAAGCGAGAGGGGTGAAACTGTTTTTT
CASSEARGVKLFF
>TRBJ1-1|TRBD1|.|TRBV19
TGTGCCAGTAGTAGTTGGGACAGGGGGGGCACTGAAGCTTTCTTT
CASSSWDRGGTEAFF
>TRBJ1-5|.|.|TRBV30
TGTGCCTGGAGCAGGGGAGCCAATCAGCCCCAGCATTTT
CAWSRGANQPQHF
>TRBJ1-5|TRBD1|.|TRBV2
TGTGCCAGCGGTTTCAGACAGGGAAAGAATCAGCCCCAGCATTTT
CASGFRQGKNQPQHF
>TRBJ1-3|.|once|TRBV6-5
TGTGCCAGCAGTTACTCAGCGGGGTCTGGAAACACCATATATTTT
CASSYSAGSGNTIYF
>TRBJ1-2|TRBD1|.|TRBV9
TGTGCCAGCAGCGCTGGGGACAGAGCCTATGGCTACACCTTC
CASSAGDRAYGYTF
>TRBJ1-1|.|few|TRBV27
TGTGCCAGCAGGATTTATGGGGGCGCCGAAGCTTTCTTT
CASRIYGGAEAFF
>TRBJ2-5|.|.|TRBV7-8
TGTGCCAGCAGTGGTACCGCGGGGGAGACCCAGTACTTC
CASSGTAGETQYF
>TRBJ2-5|.|.|TRBV15
TGTGCCACTACACCGAGACAGGCGGGGATGACCCAGTACTTC
CATTPRQAGMTQYF
>TRBJ1-3|TRBD1|.|TRBV6-2/TRBV6-3
TGTGCCAGCAGGGGGGACAGGCGAACCTCTGGAAACACCATATATTTT
CASRGDRRTSGNTIYF
>TRBJ1-2|.|few|TRBV6-2/TRBV6-3
TGTGCCAGCAGCCTACGGGCCCAGGGAGGTCCCAATGGCTACACCTTC
CASSLRAQGGPNGYTF
>TRBJ2-5|TRBD1|.|TRBV27
TGTGCCAGCAGTCCCCAGGGGACAGAACCCGGGACCCAGTACTTC
CASSPQGTEPGTQYF
>TRBJ1-5|.|few|TRBV7-2
TGTGCCAGCAGCCCCCACAGGGTTCAGCCCCAGCATTTT
CASSPHRVQPQHF
>TRBJ1-5|.|.|TRBV6-1
TGTGCCAGCACCTTCACAGGGTATAGCAATCAGCCCCAGCATTTT
CASTFTGYSNQPQHF
>TRBJ1-2|.|.|TRBV20-1
TGCAGTGCCATAGAGGGGATGAGAGGCTACACCTTC
CSAIEGMRGYTF
>TRBJ1-1|.|.|TRBV12-3/TRBV12-4
TGTGCCAGCAGTTTAAGAGGGTCGACCACTGAAGCTTTCTTT
CASSLRGSTTEAFF
>TRBJ1-5|.|few|TRBV6-1
TGTGCCAGCAGTGAATTCTCCGGGACGGGCCTTGGGAAGCCCCAGCATTTT
CASSEFSGTGLGKPQHF
>TRBJ1-2|.|few|TRBV6-2/TRBV6-3
TGTGCCAGCAGTTACTCGAACTCCCTCATGAATGGCTACACCTTC
CASSYSNSLMNGYTF
>TRBJ2-1|TRBD2|.|TRBV7-2
TGTGCCAGCAGCTTAATTCTAGCGGGAGGGCCCGGAAATGAGCAGTTCTTC
CASSLILAGGPGNEQFF
>TRBJ2-1|TRBD2|.|TRBV10-3
TGTGCCATCAGTGCCACTAGCGGGAAGGAGGAGCAGTTCTTC
CAISATSGKEEQFF
>TRBJ1-5|.|.|TRBV2
TGTGCCAGCAGTGAGGGCAGGGCCCTCAGTCAGCCCCAGCATTTT
CASSEGRALSQPQHF
>TRBJ1-2|TRBD1|.|TRBV24-1
TGTGCCACCAGTGATCCGAAACAGGGGGCTAGTGGCTACACCTTC
CATSDPKQGASGYTF
>TRBJ2-5|.|.|TRBV11-2
TGTGCCAGCAGCGGGTCGGGGACCCAGTACTTC
CASSGSGTQYF
>TRBJ2-5|.|.|TRBV6-1
TGTGCCAGCCAGGGGAAAGAGACCCAGTACTTC
CASQGKETQYF
>TRBJ2-7|TRBD2|.|TRBV27
TGTGCCAGCAGCGCTCTAGCGGGAGTGTCCTACGAGCAGTACTTC
CASSALAGVSYEQYF
>TRBJ1-6|.|few|TRBV19
TGTGCCAGTAGTAGTGTGAGGGACGAGTGGAATTCACCCCTCCACTTT
CASSSVRDEWNSPLHF